These T cell receptor beta chains were read from a single sample in a study of T cells in Graves' hyperthyroidism and ophthalmopathy. In TCRdb, the multiplex PCR reads were re-called with MiXCR into one record per CDR3 protein. The table includes over 200,000 distinct CDR3 sequences, more than 15% detected once. The source material was blood. These receptors all stem from a man in his fifties with Graves' hyperthyroidism. Both conserved end residues are part of each CDR3. Each record gives: D gene, J gene, clone size, V gene, CDR3 DNA, CDR3 protein. A D gene is named only where the DNA matches it firmly. Where a row states a size, it is once, few, many or the class of an expanded clone; other rows omit it.

D: .
J: TRBJ1-1
size: many
V: TRBV10-2
DNA: TGCGCCAGCAGTAATACCCGGAATACTGAAGCTTTCTTT
CDR3: CASSNTRNTEAFF

D: TRBD2
J: TRBJ2-3
size: many
V: TRBV20-1
DNA: TGCAGTGCCCCCAGCAGCGGGAGAACAGATACGCAGTATTTT
CDR3: CSAPSSGRTDTQYF

D: .
J: TRBJ1-1
size: many
V: TRBV20-1
DNA: TGCAGTGCTAGACAGGCGGGGGGCACTGAAGCTTTCTTT
CDR3: CSARQAGGTEAFF

D: .
J: TRBJ2-5
size: many
V: TRBV28
DNA: TGTGCCAGCAGTTTTGAGGTAGTCCAAGAGACCCAGTACTTC
CDR3: CASSFEVVQETQYF

D: TRBD1
J: TRBJ1-2
size: many
V: TRBV28
DNA: TGTGCCAGCAGTGATCCTCCGGGACAGATAGGCTACACCTTC
CDR3: CASSDPPGQIGYTF

D: TRBD1
J: TRBJ2-7
size: many
V: TRBV3-1
DNA: TGTGCCAGCAGCCAGACAGGGGACGAGCAGTACTTC
CDR3: CASSQTGDEQYF

D: .
J: TRBJ2-3
size: few
V: TRBV28
DNA: TGTGCCAGCAGTTTAAGGCCCCCATCGACAGATACGCGGTATTTT
CDR3: CASSLRPPSTDTRYF

D: .
J: TRBJ2-7
size: many
V: TRBV29-1
DNA: TGCAGCGTCCGCTCGAGCTCCTACGAGCAGTACTTC
CDR3: CSVRSSSYEQYF

D: TRBD2
J: TRBJ2-1
size: many
V: TRBV27
DNA: TGTGCCAGCAGGCTAGCGGGACACAATGAGCAGTTCTTC
CDR3: CASRLAGHNEQFF

D: TRBD2
J: TRBJ2-1
size: many
V: TRBV27
DNA: TGTGCCAGCAGATTGACCAGCGGGAGGGTGGGGAATGAGCAGTTCTTC
CDR3: CASRLTSGRVGNEQFF

D: TRBD1
J: TRBJ2-2
size: .
V: TRBV6-1
DNA: TGTGCCAGCAGAAAGAACAGGGGGCTCCTCACCGGGGAGCTGTTTTTT
CDR3: CASRKNRGLLTGELFF

D: .
J: TRBJ2-3
size: .
V: TRBV9
DNA: TGTGCCAGCAGTCCCGTCCAAACAGATACGCAGTATTTT
CDR3: CASSPVQTDTQYF

D: .
J: TRBJ2-7
size: .
V: TRBV5-1
DNA: TGCGCCAGCAGCGTACAGGGGGGGAATGACGCCGAGCAGTACTTC
CDR3: CASSVQGGNDAEQYF

D: .
J: TRBJ2-7
size: few
V: TRBV28
DNA: TGTGCCAGCAGCCCAACCCGGACAGGAGGGGAGCAGTACTTC
CDR3: CASSPTRTGGEQYF

D: TRBD1
J: TRBJ1-2
size: many
V: TRBV10-3
DNA: TGTGCCATCAGCGAGGACAGGGGTAGCAGTGGCTACACCTTC
CDR3: CAISEDRGSSGYTF

D: .
J: TRBJ2-1
size: many
V: TRBV6-2/TRBV6-3
DNA: TGTGCCAGCAGTTATTTACGCGTTAATGAGCAGTTCTTC
CDR3: CASSYLRVNEQFF

D: .
J: TRBJ1-2
size: few
V: TRBV12-3/TRBV12-4
DNA: TGTGCCAGCAAGCCCGCTGGTAACTATGGCTACACCTTC
CDR3: CASKPAGNYGYTF

D: TRBD2
J: TRBJ2-5
size: many
V: TRBV7-8
DNA: TGTGCCAGCAGACGGTCCGGGACTAGCGGGAGGGGGGAGACCCAGTACTTC
CDR3: CASRRSGTSGRGETQYF

D: .
J: TRBJ2-6
size: many
V: TRBV7-3
DNA: TGTGCCAGCAGCCGTGAGTACACGGGGGCCAACGTCCTGACTTTC
CDR3: CASSREYTGANVLTF

D: TRBD2
J: TRBJ2-3
size: many
V: TRBV12-3/TRBV12-4
DNA: TGTGCCAGCAGTGGACTAGCGGGAGTCGGGGATACGCAGTATTTT
CDR3: CASSGLAGVGDTQYF

D: .
J: TRBJ2-7
size: few
V: TRBV20-1
DNA: TGCAGTGCTACCCCGAGGGGGGATCGGCTAGTTTCCTACGAGCAGTACTTC
CDR3: CSATPRGDRLVSYEQYF

D: .
J: TRBJ2-1
size: .
V: TRBV29-1
DNA: TGCAGCGTTGTAAGGCAGGGGACCAACAATGAGCAGTTCTTC
CDR3: CSVVRQGTNNEQFF

D: .
J: TRBJ2-5
size: .
V: TRBV7-2
DNA: TGTGCCAGCAGCTCTACCGGGACAAAAGGAGAGACCCAGTACTTC
CDR3: CASSSTGTKGETQYF

D: .
J: TRBJ2-7
size: .
V: TRBV7-9
DNA: TGTGCCAGCAGCTTAGTGGGGAACTCCTACGAGCAGTACTTC
CDR3: CASSLVGNSYEQYF

D: .
J: TRBJ2-7
size: .
V: TRBV30
DNA: TGTGCCTGGAGTGGGCTAGCGTCCTCCTACGAGCAGTACTTC
CDR3: CAWSGLASSYEQYF

D: TRBD2
J: TRBJ2-3
size: many
V: TRBV12-3/TRBV12-4
DNA: TGTGCCAGCACCCCTCTAGCGGGAGGGACAGATACGCAGTATTTT
CDR3: CASTPLAGGTDTQYF

D: .
J: TRBJ2-3
size: few
V: TRBV9
DNA: TGTGCCAGCAGCGTAGTTGGCAGTTCAGATACGCAGTATTTT
CDR3: CASSVVGSSDTQYF

D: .
J: TRBJ2-1
size: many
V: TRBV7-9
DNA: TGTGCCTCTACGGGGGCGGGAGCATCCTACAATGAGCAGTTCTTC
CDR3: CASTGAGASYNEQFF

D: .
J: TRBJ2-1
size: few
V: TRBV6-2/TRBV6-3
DNA: TGTGCCAGCAGTTACCCGTCAGCTTACAATGAGCAGTTCTTC
CDR3: CASSYPSAYNEQFF

D: .
J: TRBJ2-7
size: many
V: TRBV6-1
DNA: TGTGCCAGCATTGGAGGGGACTCTTCCCACGAGCAGTACTTC
CDR3: CASIGGDSSHEQYF

D: .
J: TRBJ1-1
size: many
V: TRBV7-3
DNA: TGTGCCAGCAGCTTAACAGGAAAGACCAACACTGAAGCTTTCTTT
CDR3: CASSLTGKTNTEAFF

D: .
J: TRBJ2-1
size: few
V: TRBV30
DNA: TGTGCCTGGAGGCGCGACTACTACAATGAGCAGTTCTTC
CDR3: CAWRRDYYNEQFF

D: .
J: TRBJ1-1
size: .
V: TRBV18
DNA: TGTGCCAGCTCACCAAACCCCCTGGGAGCTTTCTTT
CDR3: CASSPNPLGAFF

D: TRBD1
J: TRBJ1-1
size: many
V: TRBV18
DNA: TGTGCCAGCTCACCGCGGACAGGACAGGGAACTGAAGCTTTCTTT
CDR3: CASSPRTGQGTEAFF

D: TRBD2
J: TRBJ2-7
size: .
V: TRBV30
DNA: TGTGCCTGGAGAGGACTAGGGAAATACGAGCAGTACTTC
CDR3: CAWRGLGKYEQYF

D: .
J: TRBJ2-3
size: .
V: TRBV20-1
DNA: TGCAGTGCTCAGTCTGGGGGCAGCGGAGATACGCAGTATTTT
CDR3: CSAQSGGSGDTQYF

D: TRBD2
J: TRBJ2-7
size: .
V: TRBV19
DNA: TGTGCCAGTAGTATCCACCCAAAAATAGCGGGAGGGTTTTACGAGCAGTACTTC
CDR3: CASSIHPKIAGGFYEQYF

D: .
J: TRBJ2-5
size: .
V: TRBV5-8
DNA: TGTGCCAGCATCCTCCTGACAGGACAAGAGACCCAGTACTTC
CDR3: CASILLTGQETQYF

D: TRBD2
J: TRBJ2-7
size: many
V: TRBV20-1
DNA: TGCAGTGCGACCGGGACTAGCGAATCCTACGAGCAGTACTTC
CDR3: CSATGTSESYEQYF

D: .
J: TRBJ2-1
size: many
V: TRBV29-1
DNA: TGCAGCGTCCCCTCGGGTGGGAATGAGCAGTTCTTC
CDR3: CSVPSGGNEQFF

D: .
J: TRBJ1-6
size: many
V: TRBV2
DNA: TGTGCCAGCAAGCGGGAGCGGGGGTATTCACCCCTCCACTTT
CDR3: CASKRERGYSPLHF

D: .
J: TRBJ2-3
size: .
V: TRBV5-1
DNA: TGCGCCAGCAGCGTAGGCACTAGCACAGATACGCAGTATTTT
CDR3: CASSVGTSTDTQYF

D: TRBD2
J: TRBJ2-3
size: many
V: TRBV28
DNA: TGTGCCAGCCTGACTAGCGGGAGATCACTTGATACGCAGTATTTT
CDR3: CASLTSGRSLDTQYF

D: .
J: TRBJ1-5
size: .
V: TRBV18
DNA: TGTGCCAGCTCACCAGGGACGACTAGCAATCAGCCCCAGCATTTT
CDR3: CASSPGTTSNQPQHF

D: TRBD1
J: TRBJ1-2
size: many
V: TRBV3-1
DNA: TGTGCCAGCAGCCAAGTTATCGGAAAGACAGGGCGCGGCTACACCTTC
CDR3: CASSQVIGKTGRGYTF

D: .
J: TRBJ1-1
size: .
V: TRBV7-8
DNA: TGTGCCAGCAGCTACCACAGTAGAAACGAGAACACTGAAGCTTTCTTT
CDR3: CASSYHSRNENTEAFF

D: TRBD2
J: TRBJ2-3
size: many
V: TRBV6-1
DNA: TGTGCCAGCAAACTAACGCCCTGGACTAGCGGGAGCACAGATACGCAGTATTTT
CDR3: CASKLTPWTSGSTDTQYF

D: .
J: TRBJ2-2
size: many
V: TRBV5-1
DNA: TGCGCCAGCAGCTTGCTAGGGCAGACCGGGGAGCTGTTTTTT
CDR3: CASSLLGQTGELFF

D: .
J: TRBJ1-5
size: few
V: TRBV4-2
DNA: TGTGCCAGCAGCCAATCCCCGTTAGGGGGGGTAATTTCGGCCCAGCATTTT
CDR3: CASSQSPLGGVISAQHF

D: TRBD2
J: TRBJ2-7
size: many
V: TRBV20-1
DNA: TGCAGTGCTAGAGGCCAAGCGGGAGATTACGAGCAGTACTTC
CDR3: CSARGQAGDYEQYF

D: TRBD2
J: TRBJ2-1
size: many
V: TRBV4-1
DNA: TGCGCCAGCAGCCCCGGGACTAGCGGGAGGTCACAGTTCTTC
CDR3: CASSPGTSGRSQFF